A single sample is the source of the 8 T cell receptor beta chains below, sequenced in a study of technical replicates of blood from a handful of donors. Profiling relied on immunoSEQ multiplex PCR, and the TCRdb table lists in-frame clones only, not all of them. This table holds fewer than 100,000 clones, under 97% found once. Sequencing was performed on T cells isolated from PBMCs. The receptors stem from a human donor in good health.

This chain links TRBV7-9 with TRBJ2-7; weak D call: TRBD2 (6 bases). CDR1 is SEHNR and CDR2 is FQNEAQ in the germline V gene (reference sequence). The V and J ends lost 5 bases and 4 bases respectively, with 18 bases between them. The CDR3 extends over 15 amino acids. Here the CDR3 reads CASSPISVGGYEQYF. The DNA for the CDR3 is TGTGCCAGCAGCCCGATTAGCGTGGGGGGATACGAGCAGTACTTC.

The chain has TRBV5-1 and TRBJ2-7, with TRBD1 identical over 7 bases. The V and J ends lost 3 bases and 0 bases, in that order; junction bases with no gene match: 0. There are 13 residues in the CDR3. CDR1 is SGHRS, CDR2 YFSETQ, per germline. CDR3 sequence (DNA): TGCGCCAGCAGCTGGGACAGCTCCTACGAGCAGTACTTC. It encodes CASSWDSSYEQYF.

This clone was seen once. The chain couples TRBV7-9 to TRBJ2-1; 11 positions match TRBD2. Per the germline V gene, CDR1 is SEHNR and CDR2 is FQNEAQ (reference sequence). This CDR3 has 16 residues. V lost 3 bases to trimming and J lost 10 bases; unmatched junction nucleotides: 11. The chain's CDR3 is CASSFTLAGESQEQFF. The DNA for the CDR3 is TGTGCCAGCAGCTTTACACTAGCGGGAGAATCTCAAGAGCAGTTCTTC.

The chain uses TRBV5-1 and TRBJ1-4; 7 bases map to TRBD1. CDR1 is SGHRS, CDR2 YFSETQ, per germline. CDR3 length equals 16 residues. The junction had 14 bases not matched to a gene; V was cut back by 4 bases and J by 8 bases. CDR3: CASSTQSQGVGEKLFF. The CDR3 DNA follows: TGCGCCAGCAGCACTCAAAGTCAGGGGGTAGGGGAAAAACTGTTTTTT.

This clone was counted a single time. The rearrangement links TRBV2 to TRBJ2-5; 7 nucleotides match TRBD1. Looked up from germline, CDR1 is SNHLY and CDR2 is FYNNEI. The J segment lost 2 bases and the V segment lost 5 bases, leaving 8 bases of the junction unmatched. CDR3 length: 15 residues. The DNA of the CDR3 is TGTGCCAGCAGTCTACAGGGGCACCTTCAAGAGACCCAGTACTTC. Amino acid sequence: CASSLQGHLQETQYF.

The J gene is TRBJ2-3, the V gene TRBV5-1; the D gene is possibly TRBD2 (6 bases). The V and J ends lost 0 bases and 1 base respectively, with 6 bases between them. From germline, CDR1 is SGHRS and CDR2 YFSETQ. This CDR3 is built from 14 residues. The DNA of the CDR3 is TGCGCCAGCAGCTTGGGACTAGGCACAGATACGCAGTATTTT. It yields the protein CASSLGLGTDTQYF.

The V gene is TRBV7-9, the J gene TRBJ2-5; possibly TRBD1 for D (6 bases). Germline V gene data show CDR1 as SEHNR and CDR2 as FQNEAQ (reference sequence). Trimming removed 4 bases at V and 0 bases at J, with 9 bases between. The CDR3 spans 14 residues. CDR3 coding DNA: TGTGCCAGCAGCTCCCGGGACAACCAAGAGACCCAGTACTTC. Encoded protein: CASSSRDNQETQYF. Filled out from reference TRBV7-9 and TRBJ2-5, the complete variable domain reads DTGVSQNPRHKITKRGQNVTFRCDPISEHNRLYWYRQTLGQGPEFLTYFQNEAQLEKSRLLSDRFSAERPKGSFSTLEIQRTEQGDSAMYLCASSSRDNQETQYFGPGTRLLVL.

The CDR3 DNA sequence: TGTGCCAGCAGCAATAACAGGGGACTTGGCTTTGGAAACACCATATATTTT. This codes for CASSNNRGLGFGNTIYF. The rearrangement uses TRBV7-8 and TRBJ1-3; 7 bases agree with TRBD1. V was pared by 5 bases and J by 3 bases, with 13 bases of the junction left unmatched. Germline lookup yields CDR1 SGHVS and CDR2 FQNEAQ. The CDR3 has 17 amino acids.